This T cell receptor (beta chain) was found in a study of somatic mutations in cytotoxic T cells in rheumatoid arthritis. Study-level results: A significant difference in CD8+ T-cell clonality was not found between rheumatoid arthritis patients and age-matched healthy controls. Exceedance of 20% of CD8+ cells by the largest CD8+ clone occurred in about an eighth of the roughly 60 patients.

Repertoires were generated with immunoSEQ multiplex PCR, while TCRdb's copy carries only in-frame clones and drops some. The repertoire consists of approximately 13,000 clones, with around 80% occurring once and the leading ten covering approximately 31%. Comment on this clone: Its target is not known.

The sequence derives from an adult with rheumatoid arthritis. The source material was CD8+ T cells sorted from blood.

The CDR3 region is CASSLVSSSQETQYF. CDR3 nucleotides: TGTGCCAGCAGCTTAGTATCGTCTAGTCAAGAGACCCAGTACTTC. This rearrangement joins TRBV7-9 to TRBJ2-5, with D hard to call. This CDR3 has 15 residues. The germline V gene has CDR1 SEHNR and CDR2 FQNEAQ (reference sequence). Trimming took off 1 base at V and 2 bases at J, with 11 bases between the two ends.